A selection of T cell receptor beta chains follows, all from one sample in a study of shared clonotypes between healthy human individuals. The table came from immunoSEQ multiplex PCR; TCRdb's copy has only in-frame clones and leaves some out. Found here are about 2.2 million clones, 93% of them singletons; the top ten hold around 1.8%. Specimen: naive CD8+ T cells from PBMCs. The receptors were sampled from a man between 18 and 35 years old in good health. Some clones in this sample may be carry-over from other donors' samples. CDR3s leave out the opening cysteine and the closing phenylalanine or tryptophan.

CDR3,V,J
ASSYRGNTGELF,TRBV7-6,TRBJ2-2
AWSLSPTGELF,TRBV30,TRBJ2-2
ASSPTGASTDTQY,TRBV7-3,TRBJ2-3
ASSYGFGHRNEQF,TRBV7-9,TRBJ2-1
ASSTLIGSGHEQF,TRBV9,TRBJ2-1
ASSQDGGETQY,TRBV4-2,TRBJ2-5
ASSQASGSYKQF,TRBV4-3,TRBJ2-1
ASSPRDRSSYEQY,TRBV5-4,TRBJ2-7
ASSEGQQSSYEQY,TRBV6-1,TRBJ2-7
ASSPVAPVHYEQY,TRBV5-1,TRBJ2-7
ASSPSGSSYEQY,TRBV19,TRBJ2-7
ASSLDHSGNTIY,TRBV7-9,TRBJ1-3
ASSLLRRDYGYT,TRBV5-5,TRBJ1-2
ASSDPRQNLYNEQF,TRBV2,TRBJ2-1
ASSDTGRGEQY,TRBV4-1,TRBJ2-7
ASSLSGFTVNTGELF,TRBV11-3,TRBJ2-2
ASRDRGSNQPQH,TRBV28,TRBJ1-5
ASSLGGRGEQY,TRBV11-2,TRBJ2-7
ASSHARMGRTEAF,TRBV7-9,TRBJ1-1
ASNKGRTAKQPQH,TRBV19,TRBJ1-5
ASSLVTATNEKLF,TRBV5-1,TRBJ1-4
ASSPRVGGRPDEQF,TRBV9,TRBJ2-1
ASGGEQY,TRBV28,TRBJ2-7
ASSSTGAGANVLT,TRBV5-1,TRBJ2-6
ASTGGAYEQY,TRBV28,TRBJ2-7
ASSLGPWRYEQY,TRBV27,TRBJ2-7
ASSQGTYEQY,TRBV4-1,TRBJ2-7
ASSGGNTEAF,TRBV27,TRBJ1-1
ASSASLNTEAF,TRBV6-4,TRBJ1-1
ASSSRTTYEQY,TRBV5-8,TRBJ2-7
ASSLSPSGANVLT,TRBV27,TRBJ2-6
ASRDPMNTGELF,TRBV6-5,TRBJ2-2
ASSSPETGAPTYEQY,TRBV7-9,TRBJ2-7
ASSFPTDTQY,TRBV19,TRBJ2-3
ASSLLTEAF,TRBV7-9,TRBJ1-1
ASSPLGQEESEQY,TRBV28,TRBJ2-7
ASSFARASYEQY,TRBV27,TRBJ2-7
ASSLGLAGSTDTQY,TRBV28,TRBJ2-3
ASSVRSGLAAYEQY,TRBV6-1,TRBJ2-7
AIKRQGKIYEQY,TRBV10-3,TRBJ2-7
ASSLSFYNEQF,TRBV27,TRBJ2-1